These T cell receptor beta chains were read from a single sample in a study of blood T cell repertoires in COVID-19. The protocol was immunoSEQ multiplex PCR, while the TCRdb copy is restricted to in-frame clones and leaves out a portion. The sample has about 150,000 clones; about 85% are singletons. The material sequenced was peripheral blood. These receptors originate from a woman aged 40 to 55 with active or convalescent COVID-19. Both conserved end residues are part of each CDR3. D genes are given only for firm matches. Size tells how often a clone was seen (once, few, many) or the class of an expanded clone, and some rows leave it out.

length	J	size	V	D	DNA	CDR3
15	TRBJ1-1	-	TRBV24-1	TRBD1	TGTGCCACCTCCTCACAGGGGGGAATGAACACTGAAGCTTTCTTT	CATSSQGGMNTEAFF
12	TRBJ2-3	-	TRBV6-6	-	TGTGCCAGCAGTTACCCCGGGGAAGCGCAGTATTTT	CASSYPGEAQYF
13	TRBJ2-3	-	TRBV5-4	TRBD1	TGTGCCAGCAGCTTCACAGGGGCAGATACGCAGTATTTT	CASSFTGADTQYF
11	TRBJ1-2	-	TRBV19	-	TGTGCCAGTGCTAACGGAGGTGGCTACACCTTC	CASANGGGYTF
16	TRBJ2-5	-	TRBV28	-	TGTGCCAGCAGTCGATTAGAGGCGAAGGGAGGCGAGACCCAGTACTTC	CASSRLEAKGGETQYF
14	TRBJ2-7	-	TRBV18	-	TGTGCCAGCTCACCGATCCAAGAGATCCACGAGCAGTACTTC	CASSPIQEIHEQYF
14	TRBJ2-2	-	TRBV11-2	TRBD1	TGTGCCAGCAGCCTTACAGGGGGAACCGGGGAGCTGTTTTTT	CASSLTGGTGELFF
15	TRBJ2-5	-	TRBV6-5	TRBD2	TGTGCCAGCAGGACTAGCGGGGGGGCCCGAGAGACCCAGTACTTC	CASRTSGGARETQYF
15	TRBJ1-6	-	TRBV6-5	-	TGTGCCAGCAGTTACCAGCAGGGAGGTAATTCACCCCTCCACTTT	CASSYQQGGNSPLHF
15	TRBJ2-6	few	TRBV3-1/TRBV3-2	-	TGTGCCAGCAGCCAAGCTAGTGGGGGGGCCAACGTCCTGACTTTC	CASSQASGGANVLTF
15	TRBJ1-2	-	TRBV5-1	-	TGCGCCAGCAGCTTAATGGGGGGGGCCTCCTATGGCTACACCTTC	CASSLMGGASYGYTF
15	TRBJ2-1	once	TRBV15	-	TGTGCCACCAGCAGAGCTGACAGCTCCTACAATGAGCAGTTCTTC	CATSRADSSYNEQFF
15	TRBJ2-7	-	TRBV5-5	-	TGTGCCAGCAGCTTGGAGGGGGATCCCCCCTACGAGCAGTACTTC	CASSLEGDPPYEQYF
15	TRBJ2-5	-	TRBV15	TRBD1	TGTGCCACCAGCAGAGGGGACCGACAGGGAGAGACCCAGTACTTC	CATSRGDRQGETQYF
15	TRBJ2-7	-	TRBV5-1	TRBD2	TGCGCCAGCAGCTTGGATGGTAGGGAGGGCTACGAGCAGTACTTC	CASSLDGREGYEQYF
13	TRBJ1-1	once	TRBV27	-	TGTGCCAGCAGCTACAGGAGGGACACTGAAGCTTTCTTT	CASSYRRDTEAFF
13	TRBJ2-3	few	TRBV4-3	TRBD1	TGCGCCAGCAGCTTGGGACAGGGGAATACGCAGTATTTT	CASSLGQGNTQYF
13	TRBJ1-2	few	TRBV2	TRBD1	TGTGCCAGCACTAGGACAGGACCCTATGGCTACACCTTC	CASTRTGPYGYTF
18	TRBJ1-1	-	TRBV27	-	TGTGCCAGCAGTTTGATGGGACAAGGACGTGGTTTCTACACTGAAGCTTTCTTT	CASSLMGQGRGFYTEAFF
17	TRBJ2-2	once	TRBV5-1	-	TGCGCCAGCAGCTTGTCCCTTAAAGGGGGTGACACCGGGGAGCTGTTTTTT	CASSLSLKGGDTGELFF
14	TRBJ2-2	once	TRBV28	-	TGTGCCAGCAGTTTCAGGGGGAACACCGGGGAGCTGTTTTTT	CASSFRGNTGELFF
15	TRBJ2-1	-	TRBV30	-	TGTGCCTGGAGGGGGGCGGGTCGAATTTACAATGAGCAGTTCTTC	CAWRGAGRIYNEQFF
14	TRBJ1-2	many	TRBV28	-	TGTGCCAGCAGTTTACCCACCGGAGACTATGGCTACACCTTC	CASSLPTGDYGYTF
16	TRBJ2-3	-	TRBV29-1	-	TGCAGCGTTGAAGGGGAGGCTACCCTTGGGACAGATACGCAGTATTTT	CSVEGEATLGTDTQYF
17	TRBJ1-3	once	TRBV4-1	-	TGCGCCAGCAGCCAAGATCCCACAGCCAACTCTGGAAACACCATATATTTT	CASSQDPTANSGNTIYF
17	TRBJ1-3	-	TRBV18	-	TGTGCCAGCTCACACCCTCCCGACGGGTACTCTGGAAACACCATATATTTT	CASSHPPDGYSGNTIYF
16	TRBJ1-2	-	TRBV6-2/TRBV6-3	TRBD1	TGTGCCAGCAGTTACGGGACAGGGGCCAAACTCTATGGCTACACCTTC	CASSYGTGAKLYGYTF
14	TRBJ1-2	-	TRBV5-1	-	TGCGCCAGCAGCCCAGGGTCCTCTAACTATGGCTACACCTTC	CASSPGSSNYGYTF
15	TRBJ2-7	-	TRBV2	TRBD2	TGTGCCAGCAGACCGAACAGCGGGGGAGACTACGAGCAGTACTTC	CASRPNSGGDYEQYF
14	TRBJ1-3	-	TRBV30	TRBD1	TGTGCCTGGAGTGTAAAGGGGGCAAGGGACACCATATATTTT	CAWSVKGARDTIYF
12	TRBJ1-2	-	TRBV7-9	-	TGTGCCAGCAGCTTAGTAGCTGAAGGCTACACCTTC	CASSLVAEGYTF
14	TRBJ1-1	-	TRBV6-5	-	TGTGCCAGCAGTCGACCTACAGGGTTCACTGAAGCTTTCTTT	CASSRPTGFTEAFF
16	TRBJ2-3	-	TRBV5-1	TRBD1	TGCGCCAGCAGCTTGCCGGGACAGGCGGCGGCAGATACGCAGTATTTT	CASSLPGQAAADTQYF
15	TRBJ1-2	-	TRBV28	-	TGTGCCAGCAGGACCACTGGGGGGTCCGGCTATGGCTACACCTTC	CASRTTGGSGYGYTF
19	TRBJ1-3	few	TRBV18	-	TGTGCCAGCTCACCTCGGACAGTGCTCGGGGACACATCTGGAAACACCATATATTTT	CASSPRTVLGDTSGNTIYF
15	TRBJ1-6	-	TRBV5-1	-	TGCGCCAGCAATGCCGGCCGCGGGGAGAATTCACCCCTCCACTTT	CASNAGRGENSPLHF